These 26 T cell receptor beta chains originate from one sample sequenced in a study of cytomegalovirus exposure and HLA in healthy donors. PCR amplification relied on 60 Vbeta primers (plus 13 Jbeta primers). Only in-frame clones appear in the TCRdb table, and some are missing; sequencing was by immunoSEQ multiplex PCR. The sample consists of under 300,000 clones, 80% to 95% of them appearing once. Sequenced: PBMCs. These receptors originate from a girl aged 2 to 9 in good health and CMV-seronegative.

DNA for the CDR3: TGCGCCAGCAGCCCAAGCGGGGGGGCGGAGACCCAGTACTTC. It is translated as CASSPSGGAETQYF. The chain combines TRBV5-1 with TRBJ2-5, with 10 bases fitting TRBD2. This CDR3 is 14 amino acids long. V shed 4 bases, J shed 5 bases, and the junction held 5 bases outside the gene matches. Germline CDR1 SGHRS, CDR2 YFSETQ. Using reference TRBV5-1 and TRBJ2-5 for the parts outside the CDR3, the full variable domain is KAGVTQTPRYLIKTRGQQVTLSCSPISGHRSVSWYQQTPGQGLQFLFEYFSETQRNKGNFPGRFSGRQFSNSRSEMNVSTLELGDSALYLCASSPSGGAETQYFGPGTRLLVL.

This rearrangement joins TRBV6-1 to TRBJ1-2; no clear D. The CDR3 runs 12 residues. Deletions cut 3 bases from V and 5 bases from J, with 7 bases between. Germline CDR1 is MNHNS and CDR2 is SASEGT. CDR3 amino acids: CASSDRIYGYTF. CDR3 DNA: TGTGCCAGCAGTGACAGGATTTATGGCTACACCTTC.

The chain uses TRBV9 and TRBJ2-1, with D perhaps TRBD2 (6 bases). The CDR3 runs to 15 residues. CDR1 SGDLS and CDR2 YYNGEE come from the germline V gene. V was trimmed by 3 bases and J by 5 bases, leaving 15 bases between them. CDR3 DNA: TGTGCCAGCAGCGCAACCGGGACTTACAACAATGAGCAGTTCTTC. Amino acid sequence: CASSATGTYNNEQFF.

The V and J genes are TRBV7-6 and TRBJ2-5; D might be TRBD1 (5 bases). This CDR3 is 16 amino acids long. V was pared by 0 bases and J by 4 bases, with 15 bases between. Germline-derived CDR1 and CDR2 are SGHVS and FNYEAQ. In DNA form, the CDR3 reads TGTGCCAGCAGCTTAGCGTCGTCCCAGGGTTCAGAGACCCAGTACTTC. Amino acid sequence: CASSLASSQGSETQYF.

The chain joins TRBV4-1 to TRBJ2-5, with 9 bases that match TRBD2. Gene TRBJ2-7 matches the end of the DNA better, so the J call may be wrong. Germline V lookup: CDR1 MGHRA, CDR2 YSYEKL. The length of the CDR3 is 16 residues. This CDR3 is CASSQGGGGDFYEQYF. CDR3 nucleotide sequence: TGCGCCAGCAGCCAAGGCGGCGGGGGGGATTTCTACGAGCAGTACTTC.

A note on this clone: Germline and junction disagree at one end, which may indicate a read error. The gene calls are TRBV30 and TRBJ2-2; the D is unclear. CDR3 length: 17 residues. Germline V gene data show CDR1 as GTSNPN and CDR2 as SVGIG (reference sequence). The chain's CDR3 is CAWSVGKMSAKTGELFF. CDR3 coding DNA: TGTGCCTGGAGTGTAGGAAAAATGAGCGCGAAGACCGGGGAGCTGTTTTTT.

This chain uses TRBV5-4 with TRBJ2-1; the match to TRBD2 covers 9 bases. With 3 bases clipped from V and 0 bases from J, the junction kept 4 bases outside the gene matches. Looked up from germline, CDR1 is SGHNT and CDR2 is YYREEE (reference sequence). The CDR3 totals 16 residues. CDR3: CASSSKRGASYNEQFF. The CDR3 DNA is TGTGCCAGCAGCTCGAAGCGGGGGGCCTCCTACAATGAGCAGTTCTTC.

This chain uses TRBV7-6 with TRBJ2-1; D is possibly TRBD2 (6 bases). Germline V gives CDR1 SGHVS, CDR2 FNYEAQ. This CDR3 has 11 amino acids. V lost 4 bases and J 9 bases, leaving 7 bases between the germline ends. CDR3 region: CASSSGGEQFF. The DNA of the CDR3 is TGTGCCAGCAGCTCCGGGGGTGAGCAGTTCTTC. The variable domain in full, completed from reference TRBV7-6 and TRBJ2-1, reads GAGVSQSPRYKVTKRGQDVALRCDPISGHVSLYWYRQALGQGPEFLTYFNYEAQQDKSGLPNDRFSAERPEGSISTLTIQRTEQRDSAMYRCASSSGGEQFFGPGTRLTVL.

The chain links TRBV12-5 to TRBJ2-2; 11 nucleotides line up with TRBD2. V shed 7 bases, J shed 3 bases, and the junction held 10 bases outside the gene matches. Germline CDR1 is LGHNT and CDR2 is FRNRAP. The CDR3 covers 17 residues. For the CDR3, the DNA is TGTGCTAGTGATCAAACCGTAGCGGGAGGGCACACCGGGGAGCTGTTTTTT. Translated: CASDQTVAGGHTGELFF.

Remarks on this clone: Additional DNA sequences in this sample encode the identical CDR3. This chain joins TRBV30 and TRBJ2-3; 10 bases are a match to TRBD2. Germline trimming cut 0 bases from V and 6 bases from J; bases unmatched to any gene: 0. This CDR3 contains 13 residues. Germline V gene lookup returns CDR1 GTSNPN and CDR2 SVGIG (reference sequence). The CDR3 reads CAWSVLAGDTQYF. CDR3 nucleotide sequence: TGTGCCTGGAGTGTACTAGCGGGGGATACGCAGTATTTT.

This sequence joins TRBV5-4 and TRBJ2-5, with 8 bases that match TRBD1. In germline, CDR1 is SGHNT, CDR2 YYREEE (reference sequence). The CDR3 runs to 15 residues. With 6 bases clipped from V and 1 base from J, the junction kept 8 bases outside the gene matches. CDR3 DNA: TGTGCCAGCACGGTCGCAGGGGGCGTCCAAGAGACCCAGTACTTC. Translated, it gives CASTVAGGVQETQYF. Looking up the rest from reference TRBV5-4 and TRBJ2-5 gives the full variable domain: ETGVTQSPTHLIKTRGQQVTLRCSSQSGHNTVSWYQQALGQGPQFIFQYYREEENGRGNFPPRFSGLQFPNYSSELNVNALELDDSALYLCASTVAGGVQETQYFGPGTRLLVL.

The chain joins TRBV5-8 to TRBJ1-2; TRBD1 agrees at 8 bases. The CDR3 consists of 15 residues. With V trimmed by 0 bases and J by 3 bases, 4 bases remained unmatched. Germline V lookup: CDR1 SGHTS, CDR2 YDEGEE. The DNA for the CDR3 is TGTGCCAGCAGCTTGGGGGACAGGTTGGACTATGGCTACACCTTC. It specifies CASSLGDRLDYGYTF.

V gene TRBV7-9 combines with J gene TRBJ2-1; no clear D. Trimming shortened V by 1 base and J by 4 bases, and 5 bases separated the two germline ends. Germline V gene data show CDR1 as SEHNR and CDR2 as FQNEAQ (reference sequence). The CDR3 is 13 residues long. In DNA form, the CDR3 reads TGTGCCAGCAGCTTAGTAGTGTACAATGAGCAGTTCTTC. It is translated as CASSLVVYNEQFF. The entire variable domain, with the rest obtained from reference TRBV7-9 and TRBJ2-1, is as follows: DTGVSQNPRHKITKRGQNVTFRCDPISEHNRLYWYRQTLGQGPEFLTYFQNEAQLEKSRLLSDRFSAERPKGSFSTLEIQRTEQGDSAMYLCASSLVVYNEQFFGPGTRLTVL.

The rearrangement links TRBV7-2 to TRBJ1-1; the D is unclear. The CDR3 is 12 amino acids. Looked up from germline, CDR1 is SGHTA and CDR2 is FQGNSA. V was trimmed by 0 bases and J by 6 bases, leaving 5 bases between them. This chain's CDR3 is CASSLAGPEAFF. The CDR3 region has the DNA TGTGCCAGCAGCTTAGCTGGGCCTGAAGCTTTCTTT.

CDR3 region: CASSPRGGGSTDTQYF. The CDR3 region has the DNA TGTGCCAGCAGCCCTAGGGGCGGGGGGAGCACAGATACGCAGTATTTT. V and J are TRBV9 and TRBJ2-3; 8 bases align to TRBD2. Germline loops: CDR1 SGDLS, CDR2 YYNGEE. The junction had 7 bases not matched to a gene; V was cut back by 4 bases and J by 0 bases. The CDR3 is 16 residues long.

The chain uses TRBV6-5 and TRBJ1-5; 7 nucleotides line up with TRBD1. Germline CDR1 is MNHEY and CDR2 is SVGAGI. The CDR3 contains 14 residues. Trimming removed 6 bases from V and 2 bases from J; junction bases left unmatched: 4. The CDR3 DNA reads TGTGCCAGCAGCCAGGGACAGCGCAATCAGCCCCAGCATTTT. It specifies CASSQGQRNQPQHF.

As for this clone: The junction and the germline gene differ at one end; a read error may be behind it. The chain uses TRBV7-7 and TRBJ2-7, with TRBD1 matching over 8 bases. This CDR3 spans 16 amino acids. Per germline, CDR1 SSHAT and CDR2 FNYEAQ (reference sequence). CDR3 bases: TGTGCTAGCAGCGGACGGACAGGGCGAGACTCCTACGAGCAGTACTTC. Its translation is CASSGRTGRDSYEQYF. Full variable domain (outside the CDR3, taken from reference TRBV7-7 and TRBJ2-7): GAGVSQSPRYKVTKRGQDVTLRCDPISSHATLYWYQQALGQGPEFLTYFNYEAQPDKSGLPSDRFSAERPEGSISTLTIQRTEQRDSAMYRCASSGRTGRDSYEQYFGPGTRLTVT.

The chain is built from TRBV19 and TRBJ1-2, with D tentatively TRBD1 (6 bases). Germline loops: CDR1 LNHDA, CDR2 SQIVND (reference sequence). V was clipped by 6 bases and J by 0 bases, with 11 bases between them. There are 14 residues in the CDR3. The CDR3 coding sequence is TGTGCCAGTAGCAAGGACAGAGCTAACTATGGCTACACCTTC. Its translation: CASSKDRANYGYTF.

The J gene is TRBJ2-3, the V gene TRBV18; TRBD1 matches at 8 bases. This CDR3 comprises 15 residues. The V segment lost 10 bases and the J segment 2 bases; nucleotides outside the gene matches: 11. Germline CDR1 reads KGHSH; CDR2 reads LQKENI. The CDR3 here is CATLSTGGFTDTQYF. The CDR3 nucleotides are TGTGCCACTTTGAGCACAGGGGGTTTCACAGATACGCAGTATTTT.

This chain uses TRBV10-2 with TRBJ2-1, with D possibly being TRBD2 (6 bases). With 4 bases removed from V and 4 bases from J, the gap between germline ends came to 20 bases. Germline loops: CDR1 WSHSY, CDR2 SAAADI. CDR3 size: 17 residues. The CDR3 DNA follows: TGCGCCAGCAGTGCCGGAGGGGCGGGATCAGGGTACAATGAGCAGTTCTTC. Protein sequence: CASSAGGAGSGYNEQFF.

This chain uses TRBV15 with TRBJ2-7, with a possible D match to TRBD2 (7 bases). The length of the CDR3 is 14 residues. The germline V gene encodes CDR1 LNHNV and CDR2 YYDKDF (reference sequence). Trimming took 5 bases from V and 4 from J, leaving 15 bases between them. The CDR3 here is CATSEAGAAYEQYF. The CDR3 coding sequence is TGTGCCACCAGCGAGGCGGGGGCCGCTTACGAGCAGTACTTC.

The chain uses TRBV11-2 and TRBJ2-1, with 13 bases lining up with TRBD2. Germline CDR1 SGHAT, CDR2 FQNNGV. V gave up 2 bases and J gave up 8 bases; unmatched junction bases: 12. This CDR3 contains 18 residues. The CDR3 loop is CASSLKWGLAGIRDEQFF. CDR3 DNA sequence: TGTGCCAGCAGCTTAAAGTGGGGACTAGCGGGAATTCGAGATGAGCAGTTCTTC.

CDR3 sequence reads: CAISESRTSRSTDTQYF. DNA for the CDR3: TGTGCCATCAGTGAGTCAAGGACTAGCCGTAGCACAGATACGCAGTATTTT. V usage is TRBV10-3 and J usage is TRBJ2-3; 8 positions agree with TRBD2. CDR3 length: 17 residues. Germline V lookup: CDR1 ENHRY, CDR2 SYGVKD. V was clipped by 0 bases and J by 0 bases; unmatched bases: 5.

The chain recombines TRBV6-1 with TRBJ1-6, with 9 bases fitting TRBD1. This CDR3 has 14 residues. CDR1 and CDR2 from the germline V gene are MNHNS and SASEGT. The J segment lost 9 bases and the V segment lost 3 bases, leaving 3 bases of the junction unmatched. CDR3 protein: CASSETGGVSPLHF. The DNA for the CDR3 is TGTGCCAGCAGTGAGACAGGGGGAGTTTCACCCCTCCACTTT.

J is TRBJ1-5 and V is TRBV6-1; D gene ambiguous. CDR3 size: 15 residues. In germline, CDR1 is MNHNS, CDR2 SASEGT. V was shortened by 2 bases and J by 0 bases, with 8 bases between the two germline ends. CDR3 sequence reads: CASSEQTTSNQPQHF. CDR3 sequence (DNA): TGTGCCAGCAGTGAACAGACTACTAGCAATCAGCCCCAGCATTTT.

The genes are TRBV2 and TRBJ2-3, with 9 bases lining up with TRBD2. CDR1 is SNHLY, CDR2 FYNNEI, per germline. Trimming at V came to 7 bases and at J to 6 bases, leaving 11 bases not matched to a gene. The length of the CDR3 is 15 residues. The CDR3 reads CASILAGPRRDTQYF. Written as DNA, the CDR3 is TGTGCCAGCATCCTAGCGGGGCCCCGGCGGGATACGCAGTATTTT.